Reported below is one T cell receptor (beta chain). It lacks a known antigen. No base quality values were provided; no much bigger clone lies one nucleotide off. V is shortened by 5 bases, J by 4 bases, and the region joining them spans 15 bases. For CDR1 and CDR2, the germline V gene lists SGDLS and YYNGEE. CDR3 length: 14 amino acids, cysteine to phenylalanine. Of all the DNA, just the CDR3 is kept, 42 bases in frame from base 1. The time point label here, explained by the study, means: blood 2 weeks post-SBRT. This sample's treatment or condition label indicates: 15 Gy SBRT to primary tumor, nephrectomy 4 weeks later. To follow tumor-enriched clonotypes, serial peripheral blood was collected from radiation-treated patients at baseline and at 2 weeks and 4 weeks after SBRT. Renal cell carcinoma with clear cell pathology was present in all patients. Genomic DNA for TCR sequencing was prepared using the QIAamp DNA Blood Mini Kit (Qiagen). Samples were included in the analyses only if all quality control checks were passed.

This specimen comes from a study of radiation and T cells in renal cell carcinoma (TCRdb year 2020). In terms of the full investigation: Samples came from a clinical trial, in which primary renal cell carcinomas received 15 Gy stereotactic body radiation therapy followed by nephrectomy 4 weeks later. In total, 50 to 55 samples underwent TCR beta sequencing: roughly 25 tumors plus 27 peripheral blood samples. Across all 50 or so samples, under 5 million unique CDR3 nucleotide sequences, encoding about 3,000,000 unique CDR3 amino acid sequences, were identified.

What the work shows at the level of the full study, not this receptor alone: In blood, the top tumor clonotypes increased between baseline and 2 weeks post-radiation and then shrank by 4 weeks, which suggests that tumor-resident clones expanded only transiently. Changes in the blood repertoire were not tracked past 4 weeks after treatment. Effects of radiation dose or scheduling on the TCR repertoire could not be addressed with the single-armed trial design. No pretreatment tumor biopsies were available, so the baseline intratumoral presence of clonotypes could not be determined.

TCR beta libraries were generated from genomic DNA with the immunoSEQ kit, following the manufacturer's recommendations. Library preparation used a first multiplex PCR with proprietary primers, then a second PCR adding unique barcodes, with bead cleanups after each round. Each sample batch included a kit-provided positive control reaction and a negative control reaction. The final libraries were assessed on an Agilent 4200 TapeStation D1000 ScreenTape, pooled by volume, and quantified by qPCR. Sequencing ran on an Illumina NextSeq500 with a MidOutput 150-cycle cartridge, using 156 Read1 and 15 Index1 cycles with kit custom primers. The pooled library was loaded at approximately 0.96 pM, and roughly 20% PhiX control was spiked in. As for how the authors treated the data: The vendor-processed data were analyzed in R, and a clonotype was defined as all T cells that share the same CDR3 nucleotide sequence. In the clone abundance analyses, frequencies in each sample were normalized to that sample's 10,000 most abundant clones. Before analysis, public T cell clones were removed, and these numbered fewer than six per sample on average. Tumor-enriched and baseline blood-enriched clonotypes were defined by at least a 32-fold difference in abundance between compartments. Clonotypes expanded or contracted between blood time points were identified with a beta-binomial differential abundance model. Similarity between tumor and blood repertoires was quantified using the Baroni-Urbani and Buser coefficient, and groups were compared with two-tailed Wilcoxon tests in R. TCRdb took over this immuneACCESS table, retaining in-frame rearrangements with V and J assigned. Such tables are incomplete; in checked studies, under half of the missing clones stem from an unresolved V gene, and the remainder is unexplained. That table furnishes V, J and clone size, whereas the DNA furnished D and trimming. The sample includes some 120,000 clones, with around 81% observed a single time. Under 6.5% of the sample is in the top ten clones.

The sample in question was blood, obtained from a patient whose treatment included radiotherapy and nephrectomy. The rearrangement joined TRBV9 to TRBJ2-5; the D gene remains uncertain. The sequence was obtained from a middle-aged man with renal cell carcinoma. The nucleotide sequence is TGTGCCAGCAGTAAGGCCCCCCTCCGAGAGACCCAGTACTTC. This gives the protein CASSKAPLRETQYF.